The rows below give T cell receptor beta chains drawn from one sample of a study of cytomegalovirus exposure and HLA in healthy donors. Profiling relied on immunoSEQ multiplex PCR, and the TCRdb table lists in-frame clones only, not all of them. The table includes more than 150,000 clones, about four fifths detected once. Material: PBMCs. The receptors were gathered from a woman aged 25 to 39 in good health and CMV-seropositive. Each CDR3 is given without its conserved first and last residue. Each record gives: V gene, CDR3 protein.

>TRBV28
ASSLYSGRANEQF
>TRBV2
ASSDVSGYT
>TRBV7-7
ASSLGYGQPQH
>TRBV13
ASGGPSGGTSYYEQY
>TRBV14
ASSLTGDLNQPQH
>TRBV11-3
ASSLEVSRQLF
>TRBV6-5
ASSATGGSYNEQF
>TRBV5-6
ASSLGQITEAF
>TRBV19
ASSTGLAGGDTQY
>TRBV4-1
ASSSDTRSYNEQF
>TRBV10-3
ARIRPGTPAPHEQF
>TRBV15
ATSSRGSGANVLT
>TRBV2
ASSDGRAF
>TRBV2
ASSEVRVPSNQPQH
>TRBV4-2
ASSPEGRVPNQPQH
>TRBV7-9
ASSFSGAGQPQH
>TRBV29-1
SVENGETQY
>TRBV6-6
ASSYETASYNSPLH
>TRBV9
ASSDTGFRANYGYT
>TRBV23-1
ASSLNLTDGYT
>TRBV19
ASSQLAGLNTGELF
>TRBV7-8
ASRDRANTEAF
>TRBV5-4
ASMPSENTEAF
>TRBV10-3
AIRTGDVSYEQY
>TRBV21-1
ARGRRPTRDYGYT
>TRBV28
ASNQFRDRAKNQPQH
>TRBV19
ASSIRWSGYEQY
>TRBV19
ASSTGKDGYT